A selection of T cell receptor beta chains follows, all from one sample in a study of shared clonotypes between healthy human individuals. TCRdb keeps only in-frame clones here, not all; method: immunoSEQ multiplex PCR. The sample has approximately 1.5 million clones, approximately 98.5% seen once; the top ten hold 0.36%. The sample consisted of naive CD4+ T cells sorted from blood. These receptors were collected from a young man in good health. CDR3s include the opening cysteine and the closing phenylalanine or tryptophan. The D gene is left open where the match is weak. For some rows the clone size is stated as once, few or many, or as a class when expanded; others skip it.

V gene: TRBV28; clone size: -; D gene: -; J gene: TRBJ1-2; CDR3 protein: CASSLWGNRGKFGYTF; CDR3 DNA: TGTGCCAGCAGTTTATGGGGGAACCGGGGAAAGTTTGGCTACACCTTC
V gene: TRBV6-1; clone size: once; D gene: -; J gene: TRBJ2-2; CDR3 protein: CASSGGQSNTGELFF; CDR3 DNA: TGTGCCAGCAGTGGGGGCCAGAGCAACACCGGGGAGCTGTTTTTT
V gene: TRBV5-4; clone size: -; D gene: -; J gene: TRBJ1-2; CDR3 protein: CASSLVGTYYGYTF; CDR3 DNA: TGTGCCAGCAGCTTGGTTGGGACATACTATGGCTACACCTTC
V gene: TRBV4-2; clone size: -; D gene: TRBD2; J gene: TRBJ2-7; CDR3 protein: CASSQDGSGIEQYF; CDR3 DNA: TGTGCCAGCAGCCAAGATGGTAGCGGGATTGAGCAGTACTTC
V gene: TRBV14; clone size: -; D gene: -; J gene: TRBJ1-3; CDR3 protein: CASSRDSSGNTIYF; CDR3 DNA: TGTGCCAGCAGTCGCGACAGCTCTGGAAACACCATATATTTT
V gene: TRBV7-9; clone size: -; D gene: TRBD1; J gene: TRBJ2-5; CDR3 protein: CASSKRQGRGETQYF; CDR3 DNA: TGTGCCAGCAGCAAACGACAGGGGCGGGGTGAGACCCAGTACTTC
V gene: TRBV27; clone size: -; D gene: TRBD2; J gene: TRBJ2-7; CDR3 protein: CASQGIAGSSYEQYF; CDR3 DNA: TGTGCCAGCCAAGGTATAGCGGGGAGCTCCTACGAGCAGTACTTC
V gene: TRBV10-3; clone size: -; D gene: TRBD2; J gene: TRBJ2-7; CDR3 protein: CAISESLAGGGYEQYF; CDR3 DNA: TGTGCCATCAGTGAGTCGCTAGCGGGAGGGGGCTACGAGCAGTACTTC
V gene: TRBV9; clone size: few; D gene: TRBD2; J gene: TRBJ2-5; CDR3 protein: CASSAGLAGLETQYF; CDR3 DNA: TGTGCCAGCAGCGCTGGACTAGCGGGATTAGAGACCCAGTACTTC
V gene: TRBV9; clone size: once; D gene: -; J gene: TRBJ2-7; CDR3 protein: CASSVEGRLGNGQYF; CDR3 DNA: TGTGCCAGCAGCGTAGAAGGTCGACTAGGGAATGGGCAGTACTTC
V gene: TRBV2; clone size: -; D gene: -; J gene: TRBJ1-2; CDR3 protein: CASSERQRLYSGYTF; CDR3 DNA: TGTGCCAGCAGTGAGAGACAGCGGCTCTATAGTGGCTACACCTTC
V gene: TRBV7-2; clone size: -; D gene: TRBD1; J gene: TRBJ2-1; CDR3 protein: CASSLAGTGGHEQFF; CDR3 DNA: TGTGCCAGCAGCTTAGCCGGGACAGGGGGACATGAGCAGTTCTTC
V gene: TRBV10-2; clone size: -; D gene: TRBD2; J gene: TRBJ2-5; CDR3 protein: CASTSGRRETQYF; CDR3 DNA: TGCGCCAGCACTAGCGGGCGGCGAGAGACCCAGTACTTC
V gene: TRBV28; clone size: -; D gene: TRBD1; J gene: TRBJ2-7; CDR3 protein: CATQRGRTGDYEQYF; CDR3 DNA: TGTGCCACCCAAAGGGGTAGGACAGGAGACTACGAGCAGTACTTC
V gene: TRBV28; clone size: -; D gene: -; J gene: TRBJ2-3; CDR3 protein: CASNSPWVGTDTQYF; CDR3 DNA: TGTGCCAGCAACTCCCCATGGGTAGGCACAGATACGCAGTATTTT
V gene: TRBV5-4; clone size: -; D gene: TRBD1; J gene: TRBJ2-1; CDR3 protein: CASSPGQGRLGNEQFF; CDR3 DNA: TGTGCCAGCAGCCCGGGACAGGGTCGTCTCGGCAATGAGCAGTTCTTC
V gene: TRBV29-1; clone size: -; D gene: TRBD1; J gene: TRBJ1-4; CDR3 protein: CSVADRVEKLFF; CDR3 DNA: TGCAGCGTTGCGGACAGGGTTGAAAAACTGTTTTTT
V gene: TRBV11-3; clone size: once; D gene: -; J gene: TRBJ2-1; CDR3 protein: CASSLTGRGYNEQFF; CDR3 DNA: TGTGCCAGCAGCCTCACGGGGCGGGGCTACAATGAGCAGTTCTTC
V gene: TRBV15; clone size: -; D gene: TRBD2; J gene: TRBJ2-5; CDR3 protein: CATSRSGTSGMTQYF; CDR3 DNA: TGTGCCACCAGCAGATCGGGGACTAGCGGGATGACCCAGTACTTC
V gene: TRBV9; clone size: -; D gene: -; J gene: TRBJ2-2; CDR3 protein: CASSDPKTGWPTGELFF; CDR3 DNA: TGTGCCAGCAGCGACCCCAAAACAGGGTGGCCCACCGGGGAGCTGTTTTTT
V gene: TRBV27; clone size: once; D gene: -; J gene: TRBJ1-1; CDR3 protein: CASSNPGTAGEAFF; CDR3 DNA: TGTGCCAGCAGCAACCCCGGGACCGCGGGTGAAGCTTTCTTT
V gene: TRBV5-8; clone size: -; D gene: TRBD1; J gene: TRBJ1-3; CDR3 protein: CASSLVDRRSGNTIYF; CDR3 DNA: TGTGCCAGCAGCTTGGTGGACAGGCGATCTGGAAACACCATATATTTT
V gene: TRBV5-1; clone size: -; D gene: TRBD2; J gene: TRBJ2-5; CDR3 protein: CASSPGLAEQETQYF; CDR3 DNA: TGCGCCAGCAGCCCGGGACTAGCGGAACAAGAGACCCAGTACTTC
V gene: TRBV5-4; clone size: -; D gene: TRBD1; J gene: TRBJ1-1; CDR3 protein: CASSLEAGGGTEAFF; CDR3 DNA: TGTGCCAGCAGCTTGGAGGCAGGGGGAGGAACTGAAGCTTTCTTT
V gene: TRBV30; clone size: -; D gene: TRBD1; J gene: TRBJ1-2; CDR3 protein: CAWNWRDRAHGYTF; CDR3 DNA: TGTGCCTGGAACTGGCGGGACAGGGCCCATGGCTACACCTTC
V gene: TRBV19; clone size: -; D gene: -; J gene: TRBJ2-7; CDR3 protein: CASSTRSLLRDGGSYEQYF; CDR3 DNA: TGTGCCAGTAGTACCCGGTCCTTATTACGGGACGGCGGCTCCTACGAGCAGTACTTC
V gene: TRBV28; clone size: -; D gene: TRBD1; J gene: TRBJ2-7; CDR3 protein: CASSRTGTSREQYF; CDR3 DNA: TGTGCCAGCAGTCGGACAGGGACCTCTAGGGAGCAGTACTTC
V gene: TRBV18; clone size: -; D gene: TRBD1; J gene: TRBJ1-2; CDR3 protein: CASSPLAGTEHSNYGYTF; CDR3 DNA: TGTGCCAGCTCACCCCTAGCGGGGACAGAGCATTCTAACTATGGCTACACCTTC
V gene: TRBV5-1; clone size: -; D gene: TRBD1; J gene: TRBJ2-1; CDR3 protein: CASSTPGQSYNEQFF; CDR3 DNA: TGCGCCAGCTCCACCCCGGGACAGTCGTACAATGAGCAGTTCTTC
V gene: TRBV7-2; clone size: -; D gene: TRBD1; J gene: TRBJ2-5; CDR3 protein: CASSLGLGTGQQETQYF; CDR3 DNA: TGTGCCAGCAGCTTAGGTCTCGGGACAGGGCAACAAGAGACCCAGTACTTC
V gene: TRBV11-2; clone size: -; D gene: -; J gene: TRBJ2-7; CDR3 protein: CASSLVVRVSGEQYF; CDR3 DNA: TGTGCCAGCAGCTTAGTGGTTCGAGTCTCGGGCGAGCAGTACTTC
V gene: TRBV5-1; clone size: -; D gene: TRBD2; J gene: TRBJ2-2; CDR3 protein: CASSARLAGFTGELFF; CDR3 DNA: TGCGCCAGCAGCGCCCGACTAGCGGGTTTCACCGGGGAGCTGTTTTTT
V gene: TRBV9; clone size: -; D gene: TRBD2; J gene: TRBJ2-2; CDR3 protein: CASSVDGGRTGELFF; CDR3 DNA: TGTGCCAGCAGCGTAGACGGCGGGAGAACCGGGGAGCTGTTTTTT
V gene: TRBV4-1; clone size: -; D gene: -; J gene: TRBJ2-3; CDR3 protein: CASSQYERSGDTQYF; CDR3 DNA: TGCGCCAGCAGCCAATATGAGCGGTCGGGGGATACGCAGTATTTT
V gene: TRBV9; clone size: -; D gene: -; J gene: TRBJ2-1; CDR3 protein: CASSVGRYNEQFF; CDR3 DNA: TGTGCCAGCAGCGTAGGGAGATACAATGAGCAGTTCTTC
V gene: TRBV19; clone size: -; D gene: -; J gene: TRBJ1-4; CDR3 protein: CASRPGTFGEKLFF; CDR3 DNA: TGTGCCAGTAGACCCGGGACATTTGGTGAAAAACTGTTTTTT
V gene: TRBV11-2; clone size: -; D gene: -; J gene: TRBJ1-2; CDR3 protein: CASSLAGAIPYGYTF; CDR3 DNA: TGTGCCAGCAGCTTAGCCGGGGCCATACCCTATGGCTACACCTTC
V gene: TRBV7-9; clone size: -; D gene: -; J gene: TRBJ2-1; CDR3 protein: CASSSSSDEQFF; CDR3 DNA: TGTGCCAGCAGCTCCTCATCGGATGAGCAGTTCTTC
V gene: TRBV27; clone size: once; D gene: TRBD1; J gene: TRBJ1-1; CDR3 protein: CASSLNRGSEAFF; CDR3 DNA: TGTGCCAGCAGTCTAAACAGGGGATCTGAAGCTTTCTTT
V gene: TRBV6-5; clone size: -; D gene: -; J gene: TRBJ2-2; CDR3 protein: CASSYSYPIEELFF; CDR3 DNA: TGTGCCAGCAGTTACTCGTACCCAATCGAGGAGCTGTTTTTT
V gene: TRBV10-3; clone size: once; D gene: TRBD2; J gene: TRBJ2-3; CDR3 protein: CAISEGGRELTTDTQYF; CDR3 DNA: TGTGCCATCAGTGAGGGAGGGCGGGAGCTGACCACAGATACGCAGTATTTT
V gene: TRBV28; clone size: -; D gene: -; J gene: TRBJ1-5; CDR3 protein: CASSLWAGDTMGQPQHF; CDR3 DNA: TGTGCCAGCAGTTTATGGGCAGGGGACACCATGGGGCAGCCCCAGCATTTT
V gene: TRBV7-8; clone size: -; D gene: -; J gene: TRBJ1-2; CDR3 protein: CASSLGTAVWNDPYGYTF; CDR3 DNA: TGTGCCAGCAGCTTAGGGACAGCCGTTTGGAACGACCCCTATGGCTACACCTTC
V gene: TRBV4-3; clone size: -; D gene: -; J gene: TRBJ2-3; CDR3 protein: CASSQARRTDTQYF; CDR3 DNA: TGCGCCAGCAGCCAAGCCCGACGTACAGATACGCAGTATTTT
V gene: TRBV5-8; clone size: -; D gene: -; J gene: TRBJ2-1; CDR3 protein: CASSPLGPPYEQFF; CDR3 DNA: TGTGCCAGCAGCCCCCTCGGACCGCCCTATGAGCAGTTCTTC
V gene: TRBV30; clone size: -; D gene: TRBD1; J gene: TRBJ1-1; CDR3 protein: CAWSKYRGTEAFF; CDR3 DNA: TGTGCCTGGAGTAAATACAGGGGGACTGAAGCTTTCTTT
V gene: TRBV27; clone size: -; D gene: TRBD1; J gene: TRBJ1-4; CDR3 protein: CASRFNRGRGEKLFF; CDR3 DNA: TGTGCCAGCAGATTCAACAGGGGGCGCGGGGAAAAACTGTTTTTT
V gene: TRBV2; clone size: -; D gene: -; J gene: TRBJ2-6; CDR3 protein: CASRGSGANVLTF; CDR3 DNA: TGTGCCAGCAGGGGCTCTGGGGCCAACGTCCTGACTTTC
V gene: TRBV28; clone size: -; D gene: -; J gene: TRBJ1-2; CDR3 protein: CASSLALTGLNGYTF; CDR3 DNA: TGTGCCAGCAGTTTGGCCCTCACAGGGTTAAATGGCTACACCTTC
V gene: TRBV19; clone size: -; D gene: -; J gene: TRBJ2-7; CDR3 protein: CASKSAPGTYEQYF; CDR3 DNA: TGTGCCAGTAAATCCGCGCCAGGGACCTACGAGCAGTACTTC
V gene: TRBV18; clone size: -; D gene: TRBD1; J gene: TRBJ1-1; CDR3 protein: CASSPQQGAMNTEAFF; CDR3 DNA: TGTGCCAGCTCACCCCAACAGGGGGCCATGAACACTGAAGCTTTCTTT